This is a list of T cell receptor beta chains from one sample in a study of Ad26.COV2.S vaccination and SARS-CoV-2 variants. Sequencing used immunoSEQ multiplex PCR; TCRdb keeps in-frame clones, though not all of them. The sample holds about 400,000 clones, around 85% seen once. The material sequenced was peripheral blood, taken in a trial of Ad26.COV2.S vaccine versus placebo. The receptors shown here come from a person between 18 and 65 years old who received the Ad26.COV2.S COVID-19 vaccine or a placebo. The CDR3 runs from the conserved cysteine through the conserved F or W. A D gene is named only where the DNA matches it firmly. Only some rows state a clone size, as once, few, many or a class for expanded clones.

D gene: TRBD1
V gene: TRBV6-5
J gene: TRBJ1-2
clone size: -
CDR3 DNA: TGTGCCAGCAGTTACCTACAGGGGGTTGATGGCTACACCTTC
CDR3 protein: CASSYLQGVDGYTF

D gene: -
V gene: TRBV2
J gene: TRBJ1-2
clone size: -
CDR3 DNA: TGTGCCAGCAGTGTAGGGGAACAAGCCTATGGCTACACCTTC
CDR3 protein: CASSVGEQAYGYTF

D gene: TRBD1
V gene: TRBV29-1
J gene: TRBJ2-5
clone size: -
CDR3 DNA: TGCAGCGTGGGACGGGACAGGGTTGGGGGCCCCCAGTACTTC
CDR3 protein: CSVGRDRVGGPQYF

D gene: -
V gene: TRBV4-1
J gene: TRBJ1-3
clone size: -
CDR3 DNA: TGCGCCAGCAGCCAAGTTCCAGACAGCTCTGGAAACACCATATATTTT
CDR3 protein: CASSQVPDSSGNTIYF

D gene: TRBD1
V gene: TRBV18
J gene: TRBJ2-3
clone size: -
CDR3 DNA: TGTGCCAGCTCACCAGTACAGGGGGGCACAGATACGCAGTATTTT
CDR3 protein: CASSPVQGGTDTQYF

D gene: -
V gene: TRBV29-1
J gene: TRBJ1-3
clone size: -
CDR3 DNA: TGCAGCGTGGCCCAGGGAAACACCATATATTTT
CDR3 protein: CSVAQGNTIYF

D gene: -
V gene: TRBV6-5
J gene: TRBJ1-4
clone size: -
CDR3 DNA: TGTGCCAGCAGGACGGGAAGGCCAGGCGAAAAACTGTTTTTT
CDR3 protein: CASRTGRPGEKLFF

D gene: -
V gene: TRBV6-5
J gene: TRBJ1-4
clone size: -
CDR3 DNA: TGTGCCAGCAGGCGGGGGCGCAGTGAAAAACTGTTTTTT
CDR3 protein: CASRRGRSEKLFF

D gene: TRBD1
V gene: TRBV19
J gene: TRBJ2-1
clone size: -
CDR3 DNA: TGTGCCAGCAGACAGGGGGCAGGCGAGCAGTTCTTC
CDR3 protein: CASRQGAGEQFF

D gene: -
V gene: TRBV10-3
J gene: TRBJ1-3
clone size: -
CDR3 DNA: TGTGCCACCGAAGATTCTCGCTCTGGAAACACCATATATTTT
CDR3 protein: CATEDSRSGNTIYF

D gene: -
V gene: TRBV12-5
J gene: TRBJ2-3
clone size: -
CDR3 DNA: TGTGCTAGTGGTAACTCAGACGCAGATACGCAGTATTTT
CDR3 protein: CASGNSDADTQYF

D gene: -
V gene: TRBV24-1
J gene: TRBJ1-2
clone size: few
CDR3 DNA: TGTGCCACCCGCGGGGACGGAGATAACTATGGCTACACCTTC
CDR3 protein: CATRGDGDNYGYTF

D gene: -
V gene: TRBV5-4
J gene: TRBJ2-7
clone size: -
CDR3 DNA: TGTGCCAGCAGCTTGGCAAGGGGGGGCTACGAGCAGTACTTC
CDR3 protein: CASSLARGGYEQYF

D gene: -
V gene: TRBV11-3
J gene: TRBJ2-5
clone size: -
CDR3 DNA: TGTGCCAGCAGCTTCGGACGGGGGGCCGGAGAGACCCAGTACTTC
CDR3 protein: CASSFGRGAGETQYF

D gene: TRBD1
V gene: TRBV2
J gene: TRBJ1-4
clone size: -
CDR3 DNA: TGTGCCAGCCGACTTGGGCAGGGGGCTAGAGAAAAACTGTTTTTT
CDR3 protein: CASRLGQGAREKLFF

D gene: -
V gene: TRBV7-9
J gene: TRBJ2-3
clone size: -
CDR3 DNA: TGTGCCAGCAGCTTAGGGCGGAGAGCGCTTGGGGATACGCAGTATTTT
CDR3 protein: CASSLGRRALGDTQYF

D gene: TRBD2
V gene: TRBV3-1/TRBV3-2
J gene: TRBJ2-7
clone size: -
CDR3 DNA: TGTGCCAGCAGCCAAGATTTTACCACCGGGACTAGCCTCTCCCACGAGCAGTACTTC
CDR3 protein: CASSQDFTTGTSLSHEQYF

D gene: -
V gene: TRBV5-1
J gene: TRBJ2-7
clone size: few
CDR3 DNA: TGCGCCAGCAGCTTGGAACGGCACTACGAGCAGTACTTC
CDR3 protein: CASSLERHYEQYF

D gene: TRBD1
V gene: TRBV3-1/TRBV3-2
J gene: TRBJ2-2
clone size: -
CDR3 DNA: TGTGCCAGCAGTCCCGGGACAGGGGGCACCGGGGAGCTGTTTTTT
CDR3 protein: CASSPGTGGTGELFF

D gene: -
V gene: TRBV2
J gene: TRBJ2-2
clone size: -
CDR3 DNA: TGTGCCAGCAGTTTGAGAGGGGGCAGGAGGGCCGGGGAGCTGTTTTTT
CDR3 protein: CASSLRGGRRAGELFF

D gene: TRBD1
V gene: TRBV19
J gene: TRBJ1-2
clone size: once
CDR3 DNA: TGTGCCAGTAGTGCGGGACAGGGGCCTTCCTTCTATGGCTACACCTTC
CDR3 protein: CASSAGQGPSFYGYTF

D gene: -
V gene: TRBV4-3
J gene: TRBJ1-5
clone size: -
CDR3 DNA: TGCGCCAGCAGCCAAGAAGTTTACCAGGATCATCAGCCCCAGCATTTT
CDR3 protein: CASSQEVYQDHQPQHF

D gene: -
V gene: TRBV27
J gene: TRBJ1-3
clone size: -
CDR3 DNA: TGTGCCAGCAGTGCCGATGGGTTCGGGGGAAACACCATATATTTT
CDR3 protein: CASSADGFGGNTIYF

D gene: -
V gene: TRBV5-4
J gene: TRBJ1-4
clone size: -
CDR3 DNA: TGTGCCAGCAGCTTGGGAGTCACAACTAATGAAAAACTGTTTTTT
CDR3 protein: CASSLGVTTNEKLFF

D gene: -
V gene: TRBV4-1
J gene: TRBJ2-5
clone size: -
CDR3 DNA: TGCGCCAGCAGCCAATGGGCAGGGGATGAGACCCAGTACTTC
CDR3 protein: CASSQWAGDETQYF

D gene: TRBD1
V gene: TRBV6-5
J gene: TRBJ1-1
clone size: -
CDR3 DNA: TGTGCCAGCAGCGTCGGGACAGGCAAGGCTTTCTTT
CDR3 protein: CASSVGTGKAFF

D gene: -
V gene: TRBV28
J gene: TRBJ1-1
clone size: once
CDR3 DNA: TGTGCCACCGAGTTGAACACTGAAGCTTTCTTT
CDR3 protein: CATELNTEAFF

D gene: -
V gene: TRBV4-1
J gene: TRBJ1-3
clone size: -
CDR3 DNA: TGCGCCAGCAGCTTCTCGGGTAGGGCATCAGGAAACACCATATATTTT
CDR3 protein: CASSFSGRASGNTIYF

D gene: -
V gene: TRBV5-1
J gene: TRBJ1-1
clone size: -
CDR3 DNA: TGCGCCAGCAGGCCAAATTGGGCGGTCAGCACTGAAGCTTTCTTT
CDR3 protein: CASRPNWAVSTEAFF

D gene: -
V gene: TRBV2
J gene: TRBJ1-1
clone size: -
CDR3 DNA: TGTGCCAGCGGGGGTGGCACTGAAGCTTTCTTT
CDR3 protein: CASGGGTEAFF

D gene: -
V gene: TRBV6-5
J gene: TRBJ2-2
clone size: -
CDR3 DNA: TGTGCCAGCAGCCTCGAGTGGAGCGGCACCGGGGAGCTGTTTTTT
CDR3 protein: CASSLEWSGTGELFF

D gene: TRBD1
V gene: TRBV5-1
J gene: TRBJ1-4
clone size: -
CDR3 DNA: TGCGCCAGCAGTCAGGACAGGGTTGATGAAAAACTGTTTTTT
CDR3 protein: CASSQDRVDEKLFF

D gene: TRBD2
V gene: TRBV4-3
J gene: TRBJ2-1
clone size: -
CDR3 DNA: TGCGCCAGCAGCCCCAGACTAGCGGGGGGGCCGATATTTTCCAATGAGCAGTTCTTC
CDR3 protein: CASSPRLAGGPIFSNEQFF

D gene: TRBD1
V gene: TRBV7-2
J gene: TRBJ2-3
clone size: -
CDR3 DNA: TGTGCCAGCAGCTTAGAGAGGGGGCGGGATACGCAGTATTTT
CDR3 protein: CASSLERGRDTQYF

D gene: -
V gene: TRBV21-1
J gene: TRBJ1-5
clone size: -
CDR3 DNA: TGTGCCAGCAGCAAAGGTCCGGGGAGCAATCAGCCCCAGCATTTT
CDR3 protein: CASSKGPGSNQPQHF

D gene: TRBD1
V gene: TRBV9
J gene: TRBJ1-4
clone size: -
CDR3 DNA: TGTGCCAGCAGCGCTACAGGGGGAGGTGAAAAACTGTTTTTT
CDR3 protein: CASSATGGGEKLFF

D gene: -
V gene: TRBV2
J gene: TRBJ2-3
clone size: -
CDR3 DNA: TGTGCCAGCACCGAGACAGGAGGGGATACGCAGTATTTT
CDR3 protein: CASTETGGDTQYF

D gene: -
V gene: TRBV10-3
J gene: TRBJ1-2
clone size: -
CDR3 DNA: TGTGCCATCAGTGATGGGGCGAGCTACACCTTC
CDR3 protein: CAISDGASYTF

D gene: -
V gene: TRBV10-3
J gene: TRBJ1-3
clone size: few
CDR3 DNA: TGTGCCATCAGTGAGTCAGGCCGCTCTGGAAACACCATATATTTT
CDR3 protein: CAISESGRSGNTIYF

D gene: -
V gene: TRBV4-1
J gene: TRBJ1-2
clone size: -
CDR3 DNA: TGCGCCAGCAGCTGGGAGGGGGGAAGCGCCTATGGCTACACCTTC
CDR3 protein: CASSWEGGSAYGYTF

D gene: -
V gene: TRBV29-1
J gene: TRBJ1-3
clone size: -
CDR3 DNA: TGCAGCGTTGGGTGGTCTGGAAACACCATATATTTT
CDR3 protein: CSVGWSGNTIYF

D gene: -
V gene: TRBV5-6
J gene: TRBJ2-5
clone size: -
CDR3 DNA: TGTGCCAGCAGCTCGACTCTGCCAGAGACCCAGTACTTC
CDR3 protein: CASSSTLPETQYF

D gene: -
V gene: TRBV19
J gene: TRBJ2-5
clone size: -
CDR3 DNA: TGTGCCAGTAGTTTGCAGGGGGGCCCTGGTCAAGAGACCCAGTACTTC
CDR3 protein: CASSLQGGPGQETQYF

D gene: TRBD1
V gene: TRBV9
J gene: TRBJ1-3
clone size: -
CDR3 DNA: TGTGCCAGCAGCCCAGGGGGCGGTGGAAACACCATATATTTT
CDR3 protein: CASSPGGGGNTIYF

D gene: -
V gene: TRBV6-2/TRBV6-3
J gene: TRBJ1-3
clone size: -
CDR3 DNA: TGTGCCAGCAGTTACGCACCGGGACGCTCATTAAACTCTGGAAACACCATATATTTT
CDR3 protein: CASSYAPGRSLNSGNTIYF

D gene: -
V gene: TRBV5-1
J gene: TRBJ2-5
clone size: -
CDR3 DNA: TGCGCCAGCAGCTCCACAGGGAGAACTCAAGAGACCCAGTACTTC
CDR3 protein: CASSSTGRTQETQYF

D gene: TRBD2
V gene: TRBV4-2
J gene: TRBJ2-1
clone size: once
CDR3 DNA: TGTGCCAGCAGCCAGAGTCCGGGACTAGCGGGGACCTCAGAGCAGTTCTTC
CDR3 protein: CASSQSPGLAGTSEQFF

D gene: -
V gene: TRBV27
J gene: TRBJ1-6
clone size: -
CDR3 DNA: TGTGCCAGCAGTTTGTCCGTCTCCTATAATTCACCCCTCCACTTT
CDR3 protein: CASSLSVSYNSPLHF

D gene: -
V gene: TRBV7-9
J gene: TRBJ1-1
clone size: -
CDR3 DNA: TGTGCCAGCAGCTTAGGCTCGATATGGTCTGTGCCCTGGGACACTGAAGCTTTCTTT
CDR3 protein: CASSLGSIWSVPWDTEAFF

D gene: -
V gene: TRBV3-1/TRBV3-2
J gene: TRBJ1-5
clone size: -
CDR3 DNA: TGTGCCAGCTCACCCGGGTTCCTCAATCAGCCCCAGCATTTT
CDR3 protein: CASSPGFLNQPQHF

D gene: -
V gene: TRBV10-1
J gene: TRBJ2-3
clone size: -
CDR3 DNA: TGCGCCAGCAAGGCTAGCCATGAAGATACGCAGTATTTT
CDR3 protein: CASKASHEDTQYF

D gene: TRBD2
V gene: TRBV9
J gene: TRBJ2-7
clone size: -
CDR3 DNA: TGTGCCAGCAGCCCCCGGGTAGCGGGGGTAGGACGCCAGTACTTC
CDR3 protein: CASSPRVAGVGRQYF

D gene: -
V gene: TRBV4-1
J gene: TRBJ1-1
clone size: -
CDR3 DNA: TGCGCCAGCAGCCAAAGGGGTTACACTGAAGCTTTCTTT
CDR3 protein: CASSQRGYTEAFF